One T cell receptor beta chain is described in this entry. The sample is drawn from a study of blood T cell repertoires in COVID-19. The overall study: COVID-19 samples from acute and convalescent phases originated in the United States, Italy and Spain.

The V end lost 0 bases, the J end lost 6 bases, and 12 bases lay between the germline ends. There are 14 residues in the CDR3. Germline V lookup: CDR1 SGHRS, CDR2 YFSETQ. The data were produced by immunoSEQ multiplex PCR, yet TCRdb's version contains in-frame clones alone and is incomplete. This sample has around 140,000 clones, with 81% found just once. The chain carries TRBV5-1 and TRBJ1-1; D not certain. Specimen: peripheral blood. This TCR derives from a woman aged 60-70 years with active or convalescent COVID-19. CDR3 nucleotides: TGCGCCAGCAGCTTGGAGACGGAGAGGGCTGAAGCTTTCTTT. This gives the protein CASSLETERAEAFF.